These 28 T cell receptor beta chains came from one sample sequenced in a study of T-cell memory formation after mild COVID-19. Each CDR3 protein gets one entry after TCRdb re-called the 5' RACE reads with MiXCR. The sample has 400,000 or so distinct CDR3 sequences, under 25% seen once. The sample comprised PBMCs or a T cell subset sorted from them (not recorded which). The receptor set was obtained from an adult woman who had mild COVID-19 (a few samples of this study predate the infection). Cell type and time point are not known.

The rearrangement links TRBV20-1 to TRBJ2-5, with 12 bases that match TRBD1. Germline CDR1 and CDR2: DFQATT and SNEGSKA (reference sequence). V shed 6 bases, J shed 5 bases, and the junction held 13 bases outside the gene matches. The CDR3 consists of 16 residues. The CDR3 reads CSADTSGTGGWETQYF. The CDR3 DNA reads as TGCAGTGCAGATACTTCCGGGACAGGGGGCTGGGAGACCCAGTACTTC.

The chain recombines TRBV18 with TRBJ2-6; 7 positions match TRBD2. Per the germline V gene, CDR1 is KGHSH and CDR2 is LQKENI. Trimming took 4 bases from V and 2 from J; bases not matched to a gene: 14. This CDR3 is built from 19 residues. The CDR3: CASSRGGSNQKTGANVLTF. DNA of the CDR3: TGTGCCAGCTCACGGGGCGGGAGCAACCAAAAGACTGGGGCCAACGTCCTGACTTTC.

This clonotype was detected a few times. V usage is TRBV25-1 and J usage is TRBJ2-5, with 7 nucleotides matching TRBD1. This CDR3 contains 13 residues. Germline CDR1 reads MGHDK; CDR2 reads SYGVNS. The ends lost 6 bases at V and 3 bases at J; junction bases unmatched: 4. The CDR3 reads CASSRDRKETQYF. CDR3 nucleotide sequence: TGTGCCAGCAGCCGGGACAGAAAAGAGACCCAGTACTTC.

This chain links TRBV7-9 with TRBJ2-3; the D gene is possibly TRBD2 (5 bases). V lost 4 bases and J lost 2, with 13 bases in between. The CDR3 sequence is 15 residues long. Germline V gene lookup returns CDR1 SEHNR and CDR2 FQNEAQ (reference sequence). CDR3: CASSYNPRDTDTQYF. The CDR3 DNA reads TGTGCCAGCAGCTACAACCCTCGGGACACAGATACGCAGTATTTT.

This clonotype was seen a few times. The CDR3 DNA is TGTGCCAGCAGTTTTAGGGACAGGGGACCCTACAATGAGCAGTTCTTC. Amino acid sequence: CASSFRDRGPYNEQFF. The V gene is TRBV12-3 or TRBV12-4, the J gene TRBJ2-1; the match to TRBD1 covers 10 bases. V shed 3 bases, J shed 2 bases, and the junction held 4 bases outside the gene matches. The CDR3 loop spans 16 amino acids.

The chain joins TRBV5-1 to TRBJ2-5, with 9 bases identical to TRBD2. The J segment lost 1 base and the V segment lost 4 bases, leaving 8 bases of the junction unmatched. Germline V gives CDR1 SGHRS, CDR2 YFSETQ. The CDR3 is 16 residues long. The CDR3 DNA reads as TGCGCCAGCAGCGACCCGACTAGCGGCCCCCAAGAGACCCAGTACTTC. Translating gives CASSDPTSGPQETQYF.

This clonotype has more than one count but fewer than ten. The chain has TRBV10-3 and TRBJ1-4; D is uncertain. CDR1 and CDR2 from the germline V gene are ENHRY and SYGVKD. V lost 2 bases to trimming and J lost 8 bases, with 9 bases between them. The CDR3 contains 13 residues. The CDR3 DNA sequence: TGTGCCATCAGTGAGACACTGGGAGAAAAACTGTTTTTT. It codes for CAISETLGEKLFF.

This clonotype was found a few times. V and J are TRBV18 and TRBJ2-5; unclear D gene. There are 14 residues in the CDR3. Germline V gene lookup returns CDR1 KGHSH and CDR2 LQKENI. V was cut by 0 bases and J by 2 bases, with 7 bases left in between. CDR3 nucleotide sequence: TGTGCCAGCTCACCACCGATGACTCAAGAGACCCAGTACTTC. Its protein is CASSPPMTQETQYF.

The V call is TRBV6-5, the J call TRBJ2-7; unclear D gene. The CDR3 has 14 residues. V was trimmed by 5 bases and J by 0 bases, leaving 11 bases between them. Germline CDR1 MNHEY, CDR2 SVGAGI. CDR3 DNA sequence: TGTGCCAGCAGTGGTGAAAGGGTCTCCTACGAGCAGTACTTC. Translation: CASSGERVSYEQYF.

A few counts support this clonotype. The V and J genes are TRBV6-2 or TRBV6-3 and TRBJ2-1; 9 positions match TRBD2. The length of the CDR3 is 15 residues. V gave up 6 bases and J gave up 4 bases; unmatched junction bases: 7. Germline V gives CDR1 MNHEY, CDR2 SVGEGT. The CDR3 DNA is TGTGCCAGCAGCTTAGCGGGGGCGGGTTACAATGAGCAGTTCTTC. Translating gives CASSLAGAGYNEQFF.

The chain combines TRBV6-2 or TRBV6-3 with TRBJ1-5, with 8 bases lining up with TRBD1. The CDR3 runs 15 residues. Germline values: CDR1 MNHEY, CDR2 SVGEGT. With 5 bases clipped from V and 5 bases from J, the junction kept 8 bases outside the gene matches. CDR3 amino acids: CASSPTGESYQPQHF. As DNA, the CDR3 is TGTGCCAGCAGTCCGACAGGGGAAAGTTATCAGCCCCAGCATTTT.

This clonotype has at least ten counts. CDR3 nucleotide sequence: TGTGCCAGCAGCTTACGCGGGACAGGGAATGAAAAACTGTTTTTT. The encoded protein is CASSLRGTGNEKLFF. The chain couples TRBV7-2 to TRBJ1-4, with TRBD1 matching over 9 bases. CDR1 is SGHTA and CDR2 is FQGNSA in the germline V gene. The J segment lost 5 bases and the V segment lost 2 bases, leaving 3 bases of the junction unmatched. The CDR3 contains 15 residues. The whole variable domain, remainder taken from reference TRBV7-2 and TRBJ1-4, is GAGVSQSPSNKVTEKGKDVELRCDPISGHTALYWYRQSLGQGLEFLIYFQGNSAPDKSGLPSDRFSAERTGGSVSTLTIQRTQQEDSAVYLCASSLRGTGNEKLFFGSGTQLSVL.

This chain joins TRBV9 and TRBJ2-3, with D uncertain. The V gene lost 0 bases and the J gene lost 4 bases, with 15 bases spanning the gap. CDR1 is SGDLS, CDR2 YYNGEE, per germline. This CDR3 has 16 residues. CDR3 residues: CASSVGNSIFADTQYF. In DNA, the CDR3 is TGTGCCAGCAGCGTAGGAAACAGTATCTTCGCAGATACGCAGTATTTT.

A few counts support this clonotype. This chain joins TRBV5-1 and TRBJ1-2, with 7 bases lining up with TRBD1. CDR3 length: 20 residues. The V and J ends lost 4 bases and 0 bases, in that order; junction bases with no gene match: 21. CDR1 SGHRS and CDR2 YFSETQ come from the germline V gene. CDR3 in DNA: TGCGCCAGCAGCCCAGACCCTACAGGGGACGGGTCCCCAGCTAACTATGGCTACACCTTC. This codes for CASSPDPTGDGSPANYGYTF.

This clonotype was counted only a few times. This chain links TRBV5-6 with TRBJ2-7, with D perhaps matching TRBD1 or TRBD2 (5 bases each). This CDR3 has 16 residues. Germline CDR1 and CDR2: SGHDT and YYEEEE. Trimming removed 6 bases from V and 3 bases from J, with 22 bases in between. DNA of the CDR3: TGTGCCAGCACCCCGGATCGGGGACCCGACCTCTACGAGCAGTACTTC. This sequence encodes CASTPDRGPDLYEQYF.

V and J are TRBV7-6 and TRBJ2-1, with 12 positions matching TRBD2. This CDR3 comprises 18 residues. CDR1 and CDR2 from the germline V gene are SGHVS and FNYEAQ. The junction had 11 bases not matched to a gene; V was cut back by 6 bases and J by 2 bases. The CDR3 loop reads CASSRRTSGMGTYNEQFF. DNA of the CDR3: TGTGCCAGCAGTCGAAGGACTAGCGGGATGGGGACCTACAATGAGCAGTTCTTC.

The chain recombines TRBV5-1 with TRBJ2-3; TRBD1 is a possible D gene (6 bases). Germline CDR1 and CDR2: SGHRS and YFSETQ. Trimming took off 1 base at V and 0 bases at J, with 12 bases between the two ends. The CDR3 contains 16 residues. The CDR3 sequence: CASSLRTEVSTDTQYF. The CDR3 DNA reads TGCGCCAGCAGCTTGAGGACAGAAGTTAGCACAGATACGCAGTATTTT.

The chain is built from TRBV20-1 and TRBJ2-1, with D tentatively TRBD2 (5 bases). Germline-derived CDR1 and CDR2 are DFQATT and SNEGSKA (reference sequence). The CDR3 sequence is 11 residues long. CDR3: CRGSRADEQFF. CDR3 DNA sequence: TGCAGGGGGAGCCGGGCGGATGAGCAGTTCTTC.

This chain uses TRBV6-5 with TRBJ2-5; the match to TRBD2 covers 13 bases. V shed 7 bases, J shed 5 bases, and the junction held 7 bases outside the gene matches. Germline CDR1 and CDR2: MNHEY and SVGAGI. The CDR3 sequence is 15 residues long. In DNA form, the CDR3 reads TGTGCCAGCATCGGACTAGCGGGAGCTGGGGAGACCCAGTACTTC. This sequence encodes CASIGLAGAGETQYF.

This clonotype came up a few times. The chain combines TRBV6-1 with TRBJ2-5; D unclear. Per germline, CDR1 MNHNS and CDR2 SASEGT. V lost 3 bases, J lost 1 base, and 6 bases lay in between. This CDR3 is built from 13 residues. CDR3 loop: CASSDNSQETQYF. The CDR3 DNA reads as TGTGCCAGCAGTGATAACAGCCAAGAGACCCAGTACTTC.

This clonotype has more than one count but fewer than ten. The chain joins TRBV6-5 to TRBJ1-3; D call uncertain. CDR1 and CDR2 (germline): MNHEY, SVGAGI. The CDR3 is 16 amino acids. The V gene lost 2 bases and the J gene lost 0 bases, with 11 bases spanning the gap. Written as DNA, the CDR3 is TGTGCCAGCAGTTACGGAGGCGGAGGCTCTGGAAACACCATATATTTT. This gives the protein CASSYGGGGSGNTIYF.

This clonotype was seen only a few times. The chain's CDR3 is CASSLALLQRNIQYF. CDR3 DNA sequence: TGTGCCAGCAGCTTAGCGCTTTTGCAACGGAACATTCAGTACTTC. The chain employs TRBV7-8 and TRBJ2-4; no clear D gene. Trimming cost V 0 bases and J 7 bases, with 13 bases left between them. The CDR3 is 15 residues long. The germline V gene has CDR1 SGHVS and CDR2 FQNEAQ.

The genes are TRBV5-1 and TRBJ2-5; D is perhaps TRBD1 (6 bases). CDR1 and CDR2 (germline): SGHRS, YFSETQ. The CDR3 spans 15 residues. The V end was cut by 4 bases, the J end by 4 bases, with 17 bases between. This CDR3 reads CASSLGTIGPETQYF. CDR3 in DNA: TGCGCCAGCAGCCTGGGGACAATTGGACCAGAGACCCAGTACTTC.

The chain has TRBV20-1 and TRBJ1-6; TRBD1 might be the D (5 bases). Trimming shortened V by 6 bases and J by 8 bases, and 17 bases separated the two germline ends. The CDR3 has 14 residues. Germline V gene lookup returns CDR1 DFQATT and CDR2 SNEGSKA (reference sequence). The CDR3 region has the DNA TGCAGTGCCCCGGGACCTGTTGTGGATTCACCCCTCCACTTT. Protein sequence: CSAPGPVVDSPLHF.

This clonotype was seen only a few times. The CDR3 coding sequence is TGCAGTGCTAACCTCCGGGGAGGGGCAAAAGAGACCCAGTACTTC. Encoded protein: CSANLRGGAKETQYF. This chain connects TRBV20-1 to TRBJ2-5; the match to TRBD2 covers 7 bases. From germline, CDR1 is DFQATT and CDR2 SNEGSKA (reference sequence). Germline trimming cut 4 bases from V and 3 bases from J; bases unmatched to any gene: 11. CDR3 length: 15 amino acids.

The V and J genes are TRBV5-6 and TRBJ1-5, with a possible D match to TRBD1 (5 bases). Germline V gene lookup returns CDR1 SGHDT and CDR2 YYEEEE. Trimming removed 5 bases at V and 4 bases at J, with 13 bases between. The CDR3 consists of 14 residues. CDR3 nucleotides: TGTGCCAGCAGTTCCAGGCGGGGGAATCAGCCCCAGCATTTT. Encoded protein: CASSSRRGNQPQHF.

The genes are TRBV5-1 and TRBJ1-4; D is possibly TRBD1 (5 bases). Germline V CDR1 and CDR2: SGHRS, YFSETQ. V lost 4 bases and J 3 bases, leaving 7 bases between the germline ends. The length of the CDR3 is 13 residues. CDR3 sequence reads: CASSEGPNEKLFF. CDR3 in DNA: TGCGCCAGCAGCGAGGGACCTAATGAAAAACTGTTTTTT.

In this sample, this clonotype turned up a few times. The chain joins TRBV2 to TRBJ2-6; no definite D call. Trimming took 3 bases from V and 0 from J, leaving 6 bases between them. Germline values: CDR1 SNHLY, CDR2 FYNNEI. This CDR3 has 15 amino acids. CDR3 region: CASSDSFSGANVLTF. CDR3 nucleotides: TGTGCCAGCAGTGACTCATTCTCTGGGGCCAACGTCCTGACTTTC.